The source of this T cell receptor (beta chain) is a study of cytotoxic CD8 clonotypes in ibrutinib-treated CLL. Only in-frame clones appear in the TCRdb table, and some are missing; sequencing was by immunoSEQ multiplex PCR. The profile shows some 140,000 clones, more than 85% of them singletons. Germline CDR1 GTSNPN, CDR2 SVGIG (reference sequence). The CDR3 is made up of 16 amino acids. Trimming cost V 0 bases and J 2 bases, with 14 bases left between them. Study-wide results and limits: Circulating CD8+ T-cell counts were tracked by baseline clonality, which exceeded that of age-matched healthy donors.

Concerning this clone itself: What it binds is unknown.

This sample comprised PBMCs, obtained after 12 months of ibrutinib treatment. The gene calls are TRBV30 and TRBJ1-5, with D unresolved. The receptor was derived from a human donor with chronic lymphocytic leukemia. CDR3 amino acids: CAWSVKLYERNQPQHF. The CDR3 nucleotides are TGTGCCTGGAGTGTAAAGCTTTACGAACGCAATCAGCCCCAGCATTTT.